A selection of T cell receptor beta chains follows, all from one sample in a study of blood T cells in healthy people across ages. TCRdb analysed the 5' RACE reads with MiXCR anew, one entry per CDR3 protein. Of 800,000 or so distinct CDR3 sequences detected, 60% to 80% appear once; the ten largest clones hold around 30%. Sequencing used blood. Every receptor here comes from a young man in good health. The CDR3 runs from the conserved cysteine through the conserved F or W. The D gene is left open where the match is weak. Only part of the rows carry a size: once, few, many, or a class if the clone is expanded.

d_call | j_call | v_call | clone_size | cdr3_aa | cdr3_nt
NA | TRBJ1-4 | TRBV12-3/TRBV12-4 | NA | CASSLLGYNEKLFF | TGTGCCAGCAGCCTACTAGGCTATAATGAAAAACTGTTTTTT
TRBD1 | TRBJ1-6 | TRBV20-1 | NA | CSAGPTGRGSPLHF | TGCAGTGCTGGTCCGACAGGGAGGGGATCACCCCTCCACTTT
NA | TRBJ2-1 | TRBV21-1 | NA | CASSKAQYNEQFF | TGTGCCAGCAGCAAGGCGCAATACAATGAGCAGTTCTTC
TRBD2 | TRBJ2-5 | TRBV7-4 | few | CASPRGEQYF | TGTGCCAGCCCACGGGGGGAGCAGTACTTC
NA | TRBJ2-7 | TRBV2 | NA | CASSAKGYEQYF | TGTGCCAGCAGTGCCAAGGGCTACGAGCAGTACTTC
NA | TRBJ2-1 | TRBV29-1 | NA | CSVVGVEDNEQFF | TGCAGCGTTGTGGGAGTAGAAGACAATGAGCAGTTCTTC
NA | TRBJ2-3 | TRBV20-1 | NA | CSARVPGLAGGTDTRYF | TGCAGTGCTAGAGTTCCGGGACTAGCAGGGGGCACAGATACGCGGTATTTT
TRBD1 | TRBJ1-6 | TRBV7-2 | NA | CASSLHAGTGNNSPLHF | TGTGCCAGCAGCTTGCACGCCGGGACAGGCAATAATTCACCCCTCCACTTT
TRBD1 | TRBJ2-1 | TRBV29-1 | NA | CSVVPGQGGDGEQFF | TGCAGCGTTGTTCCCGGACAGGGGGGCGATGGGGAGCAGTTCTTC
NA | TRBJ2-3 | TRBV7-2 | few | CASSLAMARLARDTQYF | TGTGCCAGCAGCTTAGCGATGGCGCGGCTAGCTCGGGATACGCAGTATTTT
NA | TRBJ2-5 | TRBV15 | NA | CATSRAVFQETQYF | TGTGCCACCAGCAGAGCGGTGTTCCAGGAGACCCAGTACTTC
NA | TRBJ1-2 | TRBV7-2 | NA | CASSYYVQAGYTF | TGTGCCAGCAGTTATTATGTTCAGGCCGGCTACACCTTC
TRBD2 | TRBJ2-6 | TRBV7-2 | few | CASSRSGSSGANVLTF | TGTGCCAGCAGCCGTAGCGGGTCCTCTGGGGCCAACGTCCTGACTTTC
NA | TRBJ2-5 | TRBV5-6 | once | CASSLVDSKETQYF | TGTGCCAGCAGCTTGGTAGACAGCAAAGAGACCCAGTACTTC
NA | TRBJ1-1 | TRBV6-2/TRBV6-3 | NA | CASSYRPGLRAFF | TGTGCCAGCAGTTACCGGCCGGGTTTGAGAGCTTTCTTT
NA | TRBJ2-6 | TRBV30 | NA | CAWSLVSGANVLTF | TGTGCCTGGAGTCTTGTTTCTGGGGCCAACGTCCTGACTTTC
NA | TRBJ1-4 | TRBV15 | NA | CATSRETNEKLFF | TGTGCCACCAGCAGAGAAACCAATGAAAAACTGTTTTTT
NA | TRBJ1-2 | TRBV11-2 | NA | CASIEQGNYGYTF | TGTGCCAGCATCGAACAGGGAAACTATGGCTACACCTTC
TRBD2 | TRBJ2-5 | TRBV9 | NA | CASSQRTSQETQYF | TGTGCCAGCAGCCAGAGGACTAGTCAAGAGACCCAGTACTTC
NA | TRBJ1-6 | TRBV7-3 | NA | CASSLQGDSPLHF | TGTGCCAGCAGCTTACAGGGTGATTCACCCCTCCACTTT
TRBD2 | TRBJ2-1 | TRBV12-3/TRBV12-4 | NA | CASSLRGASGRVNEQFF | TGTGCCAGCAGTTTAAGGGGTGCTAGCGGGCGGGTCAATGAGCAGTTCTTC
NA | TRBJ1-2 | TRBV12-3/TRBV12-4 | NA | CATNSEGVGYTF | TGTGCCACCAATAGCGAGGGGGTCGGCTACACCTTC
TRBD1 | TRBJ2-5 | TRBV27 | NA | CASSSPGQGALKGETQYF | TGTGCCAGCAGTTCCCCGGGACAGGGGGCTTTAAAGGGAGAGACCCAGTACTTC
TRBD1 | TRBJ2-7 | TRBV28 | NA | CASRWDRDPYEQYF | TGTGCCAGCAGATGGGACAGGGACCCCTACGAGCAGTACTTC
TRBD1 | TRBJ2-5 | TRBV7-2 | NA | CASSQDRVYQETQYF | TGTGCCAGCAGCCAAGACAGGGTGTACCAAGAGACCCAGTACTTC
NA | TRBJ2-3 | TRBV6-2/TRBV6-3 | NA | CASNPTTGRSTPRDTQYF | TGTGCCAGCAACCCTACTACCGGACGGTCAACGCCGAGAGATACGCAGTATTTT
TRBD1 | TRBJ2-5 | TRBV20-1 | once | CSAETGGLGETQYF | TGCAGTGCTGAAACAGGGGGGTTAGGAGAGACCCAGTACTTC
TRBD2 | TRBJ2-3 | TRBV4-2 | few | CASSRAGGGAVDTQYF | TGTGCCAGCAGCCGAGCGGGCGGGGGGGCCGTCGATACGCAGTATTTT
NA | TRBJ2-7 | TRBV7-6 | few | CASSLGTTSGPPGEYEQYF | TGTGCCAGCAGCTTAGGCACGACCTCGGGCCCCCCCGGAGAATACGAGCAGTACTTC
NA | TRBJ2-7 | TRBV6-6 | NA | CASSDHRNDEQYF | TGTGCCAGCAGTGACCACCGGAACGACGAGCAGTACTTC
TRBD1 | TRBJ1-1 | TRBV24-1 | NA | CATSKTGVNTEAFF | TGTGCCACCAGTAAGACAGGGGTGAACACTGAAGCTTTCTTT
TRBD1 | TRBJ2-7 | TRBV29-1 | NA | CSARTGTGYEQYF | TGCAGCGCCAGAACCGGGACAGGTTACGAGCAGTACTTC
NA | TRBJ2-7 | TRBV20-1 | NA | CSARDADSYEQYF | TGCAGTGCTAGAGATGCGGACTCCTACGAGCAGTACTTC
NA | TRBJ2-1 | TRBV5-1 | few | CASSTTGADEQFF | TGCGCCAGCAGCACGACGGGGGCGGATGAGCAGTTCTTC
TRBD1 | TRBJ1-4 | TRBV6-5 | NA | CASSYLRGRNEKLFF | TGTGCCAGCAGTTACCTCAGGGGGCGGAATGAAAAACTGTTTTTT
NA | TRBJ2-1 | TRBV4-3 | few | CASSQDGGGWDEQFF | TGCGCCAGCAGCCAAGATGGGGGGGGCTGGGATGAGCAGTTCTTC
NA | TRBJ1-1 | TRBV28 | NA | CASSLRGILFTEAFF | TGTGCCAGCAGCTTGCGCGGGATCTTATTCACTGAAGCTTTCTTT
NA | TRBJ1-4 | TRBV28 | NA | CASSRQLLNEKLFF | TGTGCCAGCAGTCGCCAACTCCTTAATGAAAAACTGTTTTTT
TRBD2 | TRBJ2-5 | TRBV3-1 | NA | CASSQDLASGEGEQYF | TGTGCCAGCAGTCAAGATTTGGCTAGCGGGGAGGGGGAGCAGTACTTC
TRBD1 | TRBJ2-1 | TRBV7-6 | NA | CASSLVLDRRYYNEQFF | TGTGCCAGCAGCTTAGTTTTGGACAGGAGGTATTACAATGAGCAGTTCTTC
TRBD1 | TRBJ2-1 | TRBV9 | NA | CVSSPTGTGYNEQFF | TGTGTCAGCAGCCCCACAGGGACAGGGTACAATGAGCAGTTCTTC
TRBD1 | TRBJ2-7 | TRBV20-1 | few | CSAESSGQLYEQYF | TGCAGTGCCGAATCCTCGGGACAGCTATACGAGCAGTACTTC
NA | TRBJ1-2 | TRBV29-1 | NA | CSVRGHYGYTF | TGCAGCGTCAGGGGACACTATGGCTACACCTTC
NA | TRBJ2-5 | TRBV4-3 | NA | CASSQEHREAETQYF | TGCGCCAGCAGCCAAGAACACAGGGAGGCGGAGACCCAGTACTTC
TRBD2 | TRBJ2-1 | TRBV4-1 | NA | CASSQGLGVTNEQFF | TGCGCCAGCAGCCAGGGACTAGGGGTTACGAATGAGCAGTTCTTC
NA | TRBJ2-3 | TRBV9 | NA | CASSVRRGDTQYF | TGTGCCAGCAGCGTCCGAAGGGGGGATACGCAGTATTTT
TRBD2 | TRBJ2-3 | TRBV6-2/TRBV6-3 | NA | CASSYSSGGTDTQYF | TGTGCCAGCAGTTACTCCAGCGGGGGGACAGATACGCAGTATTTT
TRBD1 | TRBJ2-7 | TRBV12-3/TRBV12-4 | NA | CASTGQGGGYEQYF | TGTGCCAGCACCGGACAGGGGGGAGGATACGAGCAGTACTTC
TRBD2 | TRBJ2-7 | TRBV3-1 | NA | CASSQAGTSNEQYF | TGTGCCAGCAGCCAAGCCGGGACTAGCAACGAGCAGTACTTC
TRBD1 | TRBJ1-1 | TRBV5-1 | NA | CASSGQGGVGTEAFF | TGCGCCAGCAGCGGACAGGGAGGAGTGGGCACTGAAGCTTTCTTT
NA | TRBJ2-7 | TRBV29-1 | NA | CSVELRGSSYEQYF | TGCAGCGTTGAACTACGGGGGAGCTCCTACGAGCAGTACTTC
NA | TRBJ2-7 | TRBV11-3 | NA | CASSQGSDLSYGQYF | TGTGCCAGCAGCCAAGGGTCGGACTTAAGCTACGGGCAGTACTTC
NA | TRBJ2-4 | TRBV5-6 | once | CASSLRDPNIQYF | TGTGCCAGCAGCCTCCGGGACCCAAACATTCAGTACTTC